This T cell receptor beta chain was obtained from a study of blood T cell repertoires in COVID-19. Study in general: COVID-19 samples from acute and convalescent phases originated in the United States, Italy and Spain. T cells, B-cell-depleted T cells, or PBMCs provided the cDNA or gDNA that served as material.

Per the original data handling: From reference gene primer amplification, estimates of nucleated cell counts were derived. Using immunoSEQ multiplex PCR, the repertoire was profiled, and TCRdb retains in-frame clones only, with some absent. The V and J calls and the clone size are those of that table, but D and trimming were determined from the DNA. This table holds about 82,000 clones, over 70% found once. The germline CDR1 and CDR2 sequences are LNHDA and SQIVND (reference sequence). V gave up 7 bases and J gave up 5 bases, with 12 bases separating them. This CDR3 region has 14 residues. This chain connects TRBV19 to TRBJ1-6, with D possibly matching TRBD1 (5 bases). The sample taken for sequencing was peripheral blood. This TCR was recovered from a woman in her sixties or seventies with acute or convalescent COVID-19. This chain's CDR3 is CASTDRTNNSPLHF. The DNA for the CDR3 is TGTGCCAGTACAGACAGAACAAATAATTCACCCCTCCACTTT. The complete variable domain, with remaining parts taken from reference TRBV19 and TRBJ1-6, reads DGGITQSPKYLFRKEGQNVTLSCEQNLNHDAMYWYRQDPGQGLRLIYYSQIVNDFQKGDIAEGYSVSREKKESFPLTVTSAQKNPTAFYLCASTDRTNNSPLHFGNGTRLTVT.